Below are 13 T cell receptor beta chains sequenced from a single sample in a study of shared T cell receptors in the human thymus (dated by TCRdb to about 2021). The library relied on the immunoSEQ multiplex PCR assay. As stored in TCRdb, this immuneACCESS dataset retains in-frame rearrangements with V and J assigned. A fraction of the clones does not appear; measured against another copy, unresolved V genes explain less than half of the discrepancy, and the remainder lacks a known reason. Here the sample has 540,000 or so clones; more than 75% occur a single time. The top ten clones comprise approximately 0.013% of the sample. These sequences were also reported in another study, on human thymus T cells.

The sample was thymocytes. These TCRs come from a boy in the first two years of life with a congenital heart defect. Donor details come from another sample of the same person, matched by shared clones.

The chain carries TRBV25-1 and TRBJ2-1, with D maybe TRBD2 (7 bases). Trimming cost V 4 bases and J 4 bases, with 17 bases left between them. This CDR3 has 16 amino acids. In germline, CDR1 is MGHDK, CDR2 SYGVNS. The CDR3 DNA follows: TGTGCCAGCAGTGGGCGGGGGCTAGCGGTATACAATGAGCAGTTCTTC. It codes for CASSGRGLAVYNEQFF.

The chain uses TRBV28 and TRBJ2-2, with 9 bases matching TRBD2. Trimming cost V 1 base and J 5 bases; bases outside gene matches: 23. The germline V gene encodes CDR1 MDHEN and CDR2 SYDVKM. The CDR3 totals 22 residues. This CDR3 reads CASSLSAPISREGPPRTGELFF. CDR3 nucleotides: TGTGCCAGCAGTTTATCCGCCCCGATCTCGCGGGAGGGCCCTCCGAGAACCGGGGAGCTGTTTTTT.

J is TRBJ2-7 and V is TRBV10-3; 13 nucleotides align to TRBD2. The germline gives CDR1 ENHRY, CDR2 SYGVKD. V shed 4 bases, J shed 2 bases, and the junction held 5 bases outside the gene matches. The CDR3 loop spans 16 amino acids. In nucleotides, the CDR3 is TGTGCCATCAGTGGGACTAGCGGGAGCACCACCTACGAGCAGTACTTC. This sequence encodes CAISGTSGSTTYEQYF.

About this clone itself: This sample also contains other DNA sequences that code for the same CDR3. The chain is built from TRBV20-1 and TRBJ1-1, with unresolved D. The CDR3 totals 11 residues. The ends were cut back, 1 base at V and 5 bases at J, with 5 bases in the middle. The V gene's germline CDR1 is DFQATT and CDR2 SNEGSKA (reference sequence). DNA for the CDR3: TGCAGTGCTAGAGGGCAGACTGAAGCTTTCTTT. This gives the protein CSARGQTEAFF.

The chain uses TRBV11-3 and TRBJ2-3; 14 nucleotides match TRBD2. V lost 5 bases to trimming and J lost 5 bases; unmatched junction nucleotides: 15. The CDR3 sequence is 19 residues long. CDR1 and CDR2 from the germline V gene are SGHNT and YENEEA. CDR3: CASSATFEGLAGVRDTQYF. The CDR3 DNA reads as TGTGCCAGCAGCGCAACATTTGAGGGACTAGCGGGAGTGAGAGATACGCAGTATTTT.

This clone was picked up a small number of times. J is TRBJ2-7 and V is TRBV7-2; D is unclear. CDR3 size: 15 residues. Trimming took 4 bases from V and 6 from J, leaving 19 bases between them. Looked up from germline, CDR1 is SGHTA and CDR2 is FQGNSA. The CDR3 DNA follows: TGTGCCAGCAGCTCCCCGCCCGGTCACGATGGCGAGCAGTACTTC. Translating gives CASSSPPGHDGEQYF. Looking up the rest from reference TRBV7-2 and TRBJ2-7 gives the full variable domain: GAGVSQSPSNKVTEKGKDVELRCDPISGHTALYWYRQSLGQGLEFLIYFQGNSAPDKSGLPSDRFSAERTGGSVSTLTIQRTQQEDSAVYLCASSSPPGHDGEQYFGPGTRLTVT.

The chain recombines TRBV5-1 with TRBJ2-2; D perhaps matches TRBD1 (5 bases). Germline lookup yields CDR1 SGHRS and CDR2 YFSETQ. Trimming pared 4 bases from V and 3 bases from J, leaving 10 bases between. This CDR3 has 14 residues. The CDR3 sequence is CASSDTGHTGELFF. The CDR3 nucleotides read TGCGCCAGCAGCGATACAGGCCACACCGGGGAGCTGTTTTTT.

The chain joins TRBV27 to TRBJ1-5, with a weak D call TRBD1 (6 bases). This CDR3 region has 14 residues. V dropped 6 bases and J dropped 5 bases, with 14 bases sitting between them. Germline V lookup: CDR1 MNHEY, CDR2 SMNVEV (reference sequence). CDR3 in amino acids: CASRNSDSDQPQHF. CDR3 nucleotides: TGTGCCAGCAGGAATTCGGACAGCGATCAGCCCCAGCATTTT.

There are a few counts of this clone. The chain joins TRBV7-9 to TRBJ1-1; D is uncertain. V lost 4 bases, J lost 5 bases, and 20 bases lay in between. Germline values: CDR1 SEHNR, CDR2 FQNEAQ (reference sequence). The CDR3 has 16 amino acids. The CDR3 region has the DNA TGTGCCAGCAGCTCGCTATCAAGAAGCCGGAGGACTGAAGCTTTCTTT. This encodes CASSSLSRSRRTEAFF.

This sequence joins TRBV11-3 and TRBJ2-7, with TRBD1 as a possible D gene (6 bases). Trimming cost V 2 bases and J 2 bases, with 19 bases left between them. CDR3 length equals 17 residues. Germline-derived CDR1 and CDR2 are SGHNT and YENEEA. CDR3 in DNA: TGTGCCAGCAGCTTATATCTGGGACACCCGACGGCCTACGAGCAGTACTTC. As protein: CASSLYLGHPTAYEQYF.

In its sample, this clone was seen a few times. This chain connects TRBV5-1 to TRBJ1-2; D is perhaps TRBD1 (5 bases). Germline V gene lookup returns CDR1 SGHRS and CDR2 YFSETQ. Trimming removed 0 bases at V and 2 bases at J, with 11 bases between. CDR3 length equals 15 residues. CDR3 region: CASSLDVTENYGYTF. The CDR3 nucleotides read TGCGCCAGCAGCTTGGATGTGACAGAAAACTATGGCTACACCTTC.

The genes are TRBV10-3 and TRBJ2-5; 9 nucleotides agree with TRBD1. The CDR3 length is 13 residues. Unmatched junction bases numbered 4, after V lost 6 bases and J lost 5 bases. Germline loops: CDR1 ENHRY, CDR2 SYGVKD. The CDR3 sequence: CAISRDRVETQYF. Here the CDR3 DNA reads TGTGCCATCAGCAGGGACAGGGTGGAGACCCAGTACTTC.

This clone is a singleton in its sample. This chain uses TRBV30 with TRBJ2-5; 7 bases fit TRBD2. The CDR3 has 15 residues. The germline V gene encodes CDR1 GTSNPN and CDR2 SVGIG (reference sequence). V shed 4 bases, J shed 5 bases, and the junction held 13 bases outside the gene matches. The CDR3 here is CAWNSSREVGETQYF. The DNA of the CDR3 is TGTGCCTGGAACTCCTCCCGGGAGGTCGGGGAGACCCAGTACTTC.